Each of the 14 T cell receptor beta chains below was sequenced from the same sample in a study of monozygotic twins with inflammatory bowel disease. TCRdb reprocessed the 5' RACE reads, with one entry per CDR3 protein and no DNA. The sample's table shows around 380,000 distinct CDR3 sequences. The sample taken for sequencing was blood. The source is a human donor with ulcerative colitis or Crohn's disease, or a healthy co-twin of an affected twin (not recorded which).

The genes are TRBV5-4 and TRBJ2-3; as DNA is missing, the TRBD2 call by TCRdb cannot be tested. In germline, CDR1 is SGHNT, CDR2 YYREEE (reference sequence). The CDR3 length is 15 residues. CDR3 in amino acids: CASSRSGRRTDTQYF.

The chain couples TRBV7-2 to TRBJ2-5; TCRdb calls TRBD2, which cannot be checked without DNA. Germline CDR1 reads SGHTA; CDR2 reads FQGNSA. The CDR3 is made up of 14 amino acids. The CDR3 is CASSLGGTSGTQYF.

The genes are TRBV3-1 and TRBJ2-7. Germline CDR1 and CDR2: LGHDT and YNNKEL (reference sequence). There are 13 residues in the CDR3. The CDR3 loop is CASSQDPAYEQYF.

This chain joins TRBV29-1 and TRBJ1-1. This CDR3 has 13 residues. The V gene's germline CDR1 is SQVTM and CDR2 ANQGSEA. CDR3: CSGNLRGGTEAFF. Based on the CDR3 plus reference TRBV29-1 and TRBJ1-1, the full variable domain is SAVISQKPSRDICQRGTSLTIQCQVDSQVTMMFWYRQQPGQSLTLIATANQGSEATYESGFVIDKFPISRPNLTFSTLTVSNMSPEDSSIYLCSGNLRGGTEAFFGQGTRLTVV.

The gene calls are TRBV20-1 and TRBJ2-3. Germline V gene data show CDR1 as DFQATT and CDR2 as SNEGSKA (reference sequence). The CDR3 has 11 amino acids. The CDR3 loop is CSARIGDTQYF.

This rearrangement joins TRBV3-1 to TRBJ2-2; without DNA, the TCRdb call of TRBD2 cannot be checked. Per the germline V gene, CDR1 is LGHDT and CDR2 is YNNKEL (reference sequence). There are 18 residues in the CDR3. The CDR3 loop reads CASSQDRTSGSYIGELFF. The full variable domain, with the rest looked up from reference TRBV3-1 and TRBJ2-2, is DTAVSQTPKYLVTQMGNDKSIKCEQNLGHDTMYWYKQDSKKFLKIMFSYNNKELIINETVPNRFSPKSPDKAHLNLHINSLELGDSAVYFCASSQDRTSGSYIGELFFGEGSRLTVL.

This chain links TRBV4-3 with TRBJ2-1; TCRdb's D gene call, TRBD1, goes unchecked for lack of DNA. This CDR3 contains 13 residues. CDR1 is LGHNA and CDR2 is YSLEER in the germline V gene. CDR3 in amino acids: CASSQERGNEQFF.

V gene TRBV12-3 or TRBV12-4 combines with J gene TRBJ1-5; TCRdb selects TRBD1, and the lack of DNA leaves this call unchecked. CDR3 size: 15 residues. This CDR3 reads CASSPGDRNNQPQHF.

CDR3 protein: CAWSFGGASSYNEQFF. This sequence joins TRBV30 and TRBJ2-1; TCRdb designates TRBD1, a call that cannot be tested without DNA. The CDR3 loop spans 16 amino acids. The germline V gene encodes CDR1 GTSNPN and CDR2 SVGIG (reference sequence).

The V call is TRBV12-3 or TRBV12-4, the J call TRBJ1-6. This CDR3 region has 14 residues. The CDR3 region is CASSFRADNSPLHF.

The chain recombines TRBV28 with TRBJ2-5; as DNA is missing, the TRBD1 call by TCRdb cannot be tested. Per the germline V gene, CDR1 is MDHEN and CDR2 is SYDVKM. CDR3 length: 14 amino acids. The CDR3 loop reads CASRTGATGKTQYF.

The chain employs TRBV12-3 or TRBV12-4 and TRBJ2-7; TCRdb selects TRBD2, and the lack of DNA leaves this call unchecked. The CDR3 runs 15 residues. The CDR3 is CASSPQMSRVYEQYF.

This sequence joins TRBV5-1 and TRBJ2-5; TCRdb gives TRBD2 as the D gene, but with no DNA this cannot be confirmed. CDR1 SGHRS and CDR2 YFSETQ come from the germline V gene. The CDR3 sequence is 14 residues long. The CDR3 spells CASRVAGGQETQYF. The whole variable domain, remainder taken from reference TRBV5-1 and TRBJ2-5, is KAGVTQTPRYLIKTRGQQVTLSCSPISGHRSVSWYQQTPGQGLQFLFEYFSETQRNKGNFPGRFSGRQFSNSRSEMNVSTLELGDSALYLCASRVAGGQETQYFGPGTRLLVL.

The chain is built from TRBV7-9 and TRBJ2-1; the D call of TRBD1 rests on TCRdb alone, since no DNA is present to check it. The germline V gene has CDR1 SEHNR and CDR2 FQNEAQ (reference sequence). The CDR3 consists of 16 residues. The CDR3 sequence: CASSGGRGRSYNEQFF.